Following are 13 T cell receptor beta chains from one sample sequenced in a study of cytomegalovirus exposure and HLA in healthy donors. In the PCR, 60 Vbeta and 13 Jbeta primers were used. Generated by immunoSEQ multiplex PCR, the TCRdb table keeps only in-frame clones and is missing some. The data show about 200,000 clones, around four fifths seen once. The material sequenced was PBMCs. Receptors originate from a man aged 50 to 59 in good health and CMV-seronegative.

The J gene is TRBJ2-7, the V gene TRBV5-1; 11 positions agree with TRBD1. From germline, CDR1 is SGHRS and CDR2 YFSETQ. CDR3 length: 13 amino acids. With 4 bases clipped from V and 6 bases from J, the junction kept 3 bases outside the gene matches. DNA for the CDR3: TGCGCCAGCAGCACAGGGACAGGGGGCGAGCAGTACTTC. Protein sequence: CASSTGTGGEQYF.

The chain has TRBV6-5 and TRBJ1-5, with 8 bases aligning to TRBD1. The CDR3 consists of 14 residues. Trimming removed 5 bases from V and 3 bases from J; junction bases left unmatched: 3. Germline CDR1 reads MNHEY; CDR2 reads SVGAGI. For the CDR3, the DNA is TGTGCCAGCAGTCCGACAGGGGACAATCAGCCCCAGCATTTT. This translates into CASSPTGDNQPQHF.

The chain combines TRBV14 with TRBJ1-1; D possibly corresponds to TRBD1 (5 bases). The CDR3 has 13 amino acids. V dropped 3 bases and J dropped 5 bases, with 10 bases sitting between them. Germline loops: CDR1 SGHDN, CDR2 FVKESK. The CDR3 is CASSQFGGTEAFF. The CDR3 DNA is TGTGCCAGCAGCCAGTTCGGGGGAACTGAAGCTTTCTTT.

With respect to this clone: The same CDR3 arises from other DNA sequences in this sample as well. This chain connects TRBV12-5 to TRBJ2-5, with a possible D match to TRBD1 (5 bases). CDR1 and CDR2 from the germline V gene are LGHNT and FRNRAP. The CDR3 has 13 amino acids. Trimming removed 2 bases at V and 5 bases at J, with 9 bases between. This chain's CDR3 is CASGLSGRETQYF. The CDR3 DNA reads TGTGCTAGTGGTTTGTCAGGGCGGGAGACCCAGTACTTC.

V gene TRBV7-2 combines with J gene TRBJ1-1; D is perhaps TRBD1 (6 bases). V lost 5 bases and J 5 bases, leaving 18 bases between the germline ends. CDR3 size: 15 residues. Germline CDR1 SGHTA, CDR2 FQGNSA. CDR3 residues: CASSPQQGRVTEAFF. CDR3 sequence (DNA): TGTGCCAGCAGCCCGCAGCAGGGGCGGGTAACTGAAGCTTTCTTT.

CDR3: CASRLISSYNEQFF. CDR3 sequence (DNA): TGTGCCAGCAGGCTCATCAGCTCCTACAATGAGCAGTTCTTC. This sequence joins TRBV2 and TRBJ2-1; D call uncertain. V shed 6 bases and J shed 0 bases, with 9 bases lying between them. Germline CDR1 SNHLY, CDR2 FYNNEI. The CDR3 loop spans 14 amino acids.

The chain combines TRBV5-1 with TRBJ2-2, with D possibly TRBD1 on 6 matching bases. The CDR3 covers 15 residues. V was shortened by 4 bases and J by 1 base, with 11 bases between the two germline ends. Germline loops: CDR1 SGHRS, CDR2 YFSETQ. The DNA for the CDR3 is TGCGCCAGCAGCCCCCCGGGACAGAACACCGGGGAGCTGTTTTTT. It specifies CASSPPGQNTGELFF. Full variable domain (outside the CDR3, taken from reference TRBV5-1 and TRBJ2-2): KAGVTQTPRYLIKTRGQQVTLSCSPISGHRSVSWYQQTPGQGLQFLFEYFSETQRNKGNFPGRFSGRQFSNSRSEMNVSTLELGDSALYLCASSPPGQNTGELFFGEGSRLTVL.

The J gene is TRBJ2-7, the V gene TRBV4-2; the D is unclear. Germline loops: CDR1 LGHNA, CDR2 YNFKEQ. The CDR3 runs 15 residues. Trimming stripped 0 bases from V and 3 bases from J, with 12 bases between. Here the CDR3 reads CASSQERHRSYEQYF. In DNA form, the CDR3 reads TGTGCCAGCAGCCAAGAGCGTCATCGGAGCTACGAGCAGTACTTC.

The chain couples TRBV15 to TRBJ1-4; tentative D call: TRBD1 (6 bases). Germline CDR1 reads LNHNV; CDR2 reads YYDKDF (reference sequence). Trimming pared 3 bases from V and 6 bases from J, leaving 14 bases between. There are 15 residues in the CDR3. The CDR3 nucleotides read TGTGCCACCAGCAGCGCCAGGGGCTCAGATGAAAAACTGTTTTTT. Translation: CATSSARGSDEKLFF.

This rearrangement joins TRBV5-4 to TRBJ2-6; D remains unclear. V was trimmed by 2 bases and J by 0 bases, leaving 6 bases between them. CDR3 size: 15 residues. Germline CDR1 SGHNT, CDR2 YYREEE (reference sequence). CDR3 residues: CASSLSSSGANVLTF. The CDR3 DNA sequence: TGTGCCAGCAGCTTAAGTAGCTCTGGGGCCAACGTCCTGACTTTC.

This chain links TRBV15 with TRBJ2-6; 7 positions agree with TRBD1. Germline loops: CDR1 LNHNV, CDR2 YYDKDF (reference sequence). The CDR3 has 16 amino acids. The V gene end was trimmed by 5 bases and the J gene end by 2 bases; junction bases not matched to a gene: 6. The CDR3 DNA is TGTGCCACCAGCGGAAACAGGGGTACTGGGGCCAACGTCCTGACTTTC. Protein: CATSGNRGTGANVLTF. The complete variable domain, with remaining parts taken from reference TRBV15 and TRBJ2-6, reads DAMVIQNPRYQVTQFGKPVTLSCSQTLNHNVMYWYQQKSSQAPKLLFHYYDKDFNNEADTPDNFQSRRPNTSFCFLDIRSPGLGDTAMYLCATSGNRGTGANVLTFGAGSRLTVL.

This chain joins TRBV4-1 and TRBJ2-1; maybe TRBD2 (5 bases). The CDR3 has 15 amino acids. CDR1 and CDR2 (germline): MGHRA, YSYEKL. Trimming pared 2 bases from V and 0 bases from J, leaving 8 bases between. CDR3 DNA: TGCGCCAGCAGCCAACCGGGGAGCTCCTACAATGAGCAGTTCTTC. Translation: CASSQPGSSYNEQFF.

The count of this clone is one. The gene calls are TRBV27 and TRBJ2-7; D may be TRBD2 (6 bases). Germline V lookup: CDR1 MNHEY, CDR2 SMNVEV (reference sequence). CDR3 size: 15 residues. Deletions cut 5 bases from V and 0 bases from J, with 14 bases between. In DNA form, the CDR3 reads TGTGCCAGCAGTGCCGGGGGAGTCGTCTCCTACGAGCAGTACTTC. It specifies CASSAGGVVSYEQYF.